These 7 T cell receptor beta chains were all obtained from the same sample, sequenced in a study of blood T cell repertoires in COVID-19. The protocol was immunoSEQ multiplex PCR, while the TCRdb copy is restricted to in-frame clones and leaves out a portion. The table shows approximately 90,000 clones, with around 86% occurring only once. Sequencing was done on a sample of peripheral blood. The receptors stem from a woman of 80 years or more with acute or convalescent COVID-19.

The chain links TRBV4-3 to TRBJ2-7; 7 bases agree with TRBD1. After removal of 0 bases from V and 1 base from J, the junction contained 3 bases not matched to a gene. Germline V gene data show CDR1 as LGHNA and CDR2 as YSLEER. This CDR3 contains 15 residues. The DNA of the CDR3 is TGCGCCAGCAGCCAAGAAGGGGGCCCTTCCTACGAGCAGTACTTC. It codes for CASSQEGGPSYEQYF.

The rearrangement joins TRBV3-1 (or the pseudogene TRBV3-2) to TRBJ1-1, with TRBD1 as a possible D gene (6 bases). The CDR3 runs to 15 residues. Per the germline V gene, CDR1 is LGHDT and CDR2 is YNNKEL (reference sequence). Trimming removed 4 bases from V and 5 bases from J, with 17 bases in between. The CDR3 nucleotides read TGTGCCAGCAGCCCCGGGGGGGGGCGAGGGACTGAAGCTTTCTTT. This sequence encodes CASSPGGGRGTEAFF.

The J gene is TRBJ2-1, the V gene TRBV4-3, with 10 positions matching TRBD2. This CDR3 is 17 amino acids long. J gave up 10 bases and V 0 bases, and 12 bases lay outside the gene matches. The V gene's germline CDR1 is LGHNA and CDR2 YSLEER. The CDR3 DNA follows: TGCGCCAGCAGCCAAGAACTAGGCAGCGGGGGGGCCAGGGAGCAGTTCTTC. It translates to CASSQELGSGGAREQFF.

The V call is TRBV19, the J call TRBJ2-2, with 7 nucleotides matching TRBD1. Germline V gene lookup returns CDR1 LNHDA and CDR2 SQIVND (reference sequence). The CDR3 runs 14 residues. The V segment lost 6 bases and the J segment 1 base; nucleotides outside the gene matches: 2. The DNA for the CDR3 is TGTGCCAGTAGCCGGGACAGGAACACCGGGGAGCTGTTTTTT. This codes for CASSRDRNTGELFF.

This clone was detected only a few times. The chain carries TRBV21-1 and TRBJ1-3; TRBD1, the table's D call, lacks a check against the DNA. TRBV21-1 is shown as a pseudogene. The CDR3 runs to 17 residues. The DNA for the CDR3 is TGTGCCAGCGTGGGGGACAGGGGACAGTACTCTGGAAACACCATATATTTT. Translated, it gives CASVGDRGQYSGNTIYF.

The chain links TRBV7-9 to TRBJ1-1; D remains ambiguous. The V and J ends lost 5 bases and 0 bases respectively, with 25 bases between them. Germline CDR1 SEHNR, CDR2 FQNEAQ (reference sequence). This CDR3 is built from 19 residues. The CDR3 loop is CASSRPRHHDPQMNTEAFF. CDR3 nucleotide sequence: TGTGCCAGCAGCCGTCCCCGACACCACGATCCCCAAATGAACACTGAAGCTTTCTTT.

The V and J genes are TRBV7-2 and TRBJ1-6, with TRBD1 matching over 8 bases. Germline V gives CDR1 SGHTA, CDR2 FQGNSA. This CDR3 is 15 amino acids long. J lost 7 bases, V lost 2 bases, and 4 bases had no gene match. The CDR3, as DNA: TGTGCCAGCAGCTTACAGTGGGACAGGAATTCACCCCTCCACTTT. It is translated as CASSLQWDRNSPLHF.